This entry is about one TCR beta chain. This CDR3 is 16 amino acids long. Germline CDR1 reads SGHTA; CDR2 reads FQGTGA. Between the trimmed V and J ends, which lost 3 bases and 0 bases, there was a span of 12 bases. The table came from immunoSEQ multiplex PCR; TCRdb's copy has only in-frame clones and leaves some out. The sample yields 2 million to 2.5 million clones, around 90% seen once. The entry originates in a study of shared clonotypes between healthy human individuals. Study details: For every donor, three CD4 naive, three CD4 memory, two CD8 naive and one CD8 memory plates were used.

The chain uses TRBV7-3 and TRBJ1-3, with D possibly TRBD1 on 5 matching bases. The sample consisted of naive CD4+ T cells from PBMCs. Indicated subset: CD45RA+ positively selected. The receptor comes from a man younger than 35 in good health. Some clones in this sample may be carry-over from other donors' samples. CDR3 sequence: CASSLGQADSGNTIYF. CDR3 nucleotide sequence: TGTGCCAGCAGCTTGGGGCAGGCCGACTCTGGAAACACCATATATTTT.